Following are 19 T cell receptor gamma chains from one sample sequenced in a study of gamma delta lymphoproliferative disorders and STAT genes. TCRdb applied CATT to the multiplex PCR reads for clone calling. Of 4,000 to 5,000 gamma-chain clones listed, around 8% were seen once; the top ten hold around 3.1%. The receptor sequences were amplified from genomic DNA of peripheral blood mononuclear cells. Sequenced sample: blood. These receptors were collected from a human donor in good health.

This clone was seen at least ten times. The chain links TRGV3 to TRGJ1 or TRGJ2. No J gene was available from TCRdb, and it was assigned here by a germline match of the DNA. The CDR3 runs 11 residues. The trim removed 0 bases at V and 12 bases at J, leaving 5 bases unmatched. CDR1 is VTNTFY, CDR2 YDVSTARD, per germline (reference sequence). The CDR3 is CATWDRHLKLF. The CDR3 DNA is TGTGCCACCTGGGACAGGCATCTGAAACTCTTT.

This clone was observed at least ten times. The chain uses TRGV8 and TRGJ1 or TRGJ2. TCRdb supplies no J gene; here it was assigned by aligning the nucleotide sequence to germline. The germline V gene encodes CDR1 VENAVY and CDR2 YDSYNSRV. With V trimmed by 5 bases and J by 6 bases, 4 bases remained unmatched. The CDR3 extends over 11 amino acids. The CDR3 DNA reads as TGTGCCACCTGGGTGGGTTATAAGAAACTCTTT. This translates into CATWVGYKKLF.

This clone is deemed medium-sized. The V and J genes are TRGV10 and TRGJP1. The J gene was not available in TCRdb and was assigned here by matching the DNA to germline segments. Being an ORF, TRGV10 has a function that is uncertain. Trimming at V came to 8 bases and at J to 4 bases, leaving 5 bases not matched to a gene. CDR3 size: 13 residues. CDR3 in amino acids: CAAWGSTGWFKIF. For the CDR3, the DNA is TGTGCTGCGTGGGGCAGCACTGGTTGGTTCAAGATATTT.

This clone is judged medium-sized. This rearrangement joins TRGV9 to TRGJ1 or TRGJ2. Matching the DNA to germline supplied the J gene, which TCRdb does not give. The CDR3 extends over 16 amino acids. Per germline, CDR1 GITISATS and CDR2 ISYDGTV (reference sequence). The J segment lost 3 bases and the V segment lost 3 bases, leaving 14 bases of the junction unmatched. CDR3 bases: TGTGCCTTGTGGGAGACTAGAATCTCCCTTTATTATAAGAAACTCTTT. This sequence encodes CALWETRISLYYKKLF.

This clone is deemed medium-sized. The chain employs TRGV8 and TRGJP1. The J gene comes from matching the DNA to germline here; TCRdb lacks it. V lost 4 bases and J lost 5; bases outside the gene matches: 4. Germline loops: CDR1 VENAVY, CDR2 YDSYNSRV. The CDR3 totals 13 residues. In DNA form, the CDR3 reads TGTGCCACCTGGGACGCGACTGGTTGGTTCAAGATATTT. Protein product: CATWDATGWFKIF.

This clone counts as medium-sized. The chain combines TRGV11 with TRGJ1 or TRGJ2. Because TCRdb records no J gene, it was assigned here through a match of the DNA to germline. TRGV11 is labeled an ORF, and its function is uncertain. The CDR3 consists of 15 residues. J lost 5 bases, V lost 2 bases, and 9 bases had no gene match. DNA of the CDR3: TGTGCCTGCTGGATTAGGCCCCCCACTCATTATAAGAAACTCTTT. Translated: CACWIRPPTHYKKLF.

The chain recombines TRGV9 with TRGJ1 or TRGJ2. The J gene is not listed in TCRdb, so it was assigned here from a DNA match to germline. The CDR3 spans 14 residues. In germline, CDR1 is GITISATS, CDR2 ISYDGTV (reference sequence). V trimming: 0 bases; J trimming: 7 bases; junction bases outside the gene matches: 9. CDR3 DNA: TGTGCCTTGTGGGAGGTGCAATTTAGCTATAAGAAACTCTTT. It is translated as CALWEVQFSYKKLF.

Within the sample, this clone is medium-sized (0.01 to 0.1%). V usage is TRGV3 and J usage is TRGJ1 or TRGJ2. TCRdb gives no J gene; it was assigned here by matching the DNA to germline. V was clipped by 1 base and J by 2 bases; unmatched bases: 8. In germline, CDR1 is VTNTFY, CDR2 YDVSTARD (reference sequence). This CDR3 has 15 residues. CDR3 sequence: CATWDSPYYYYKKLF. Written as DNA, the CDR3 is TGTGCCACCTGGGACAGCCCCTACTATTATTATAAGAAACTCTTT.

This clone is labeled medium-sized. The chain combines TRGV9 with TRGJP1. The J gene was not available in TCRdb and was assigned here by matching the DNA to germline segments. Germline V gene data show CDR1 as GITISATS and CDR2 as ISYDGTV (reference sequence). V lost 0 bases to trimming and J lost 1 base; unmatched junction nucleotides: 5. CDR3 length: 16 residues. CDR3: CALWEVQCTTGWFKIF. DNA of the CDR3: TGTGCCTTGTGGGAGGTGCAGTGTACCACTGGTTGGTTCAAGATATTT.

A remark on this clone: Because the CDR3's place on the DNA is in doubt, the DNA is left out and the CDR3 is given as listed by TCRdb. The J gene is uncalled and the V gene is TRGV8. The CDR3 totals 24 residues, both ends included. Per the germline V gene, CDR1 is VENAVY and CDR2 is YDSYNSRV. The CDR3 loop reads CATWDRPATPEFIIRNSLAVEQHF.

This clone is termed medium-sized. The V gene is TRGV10, the J gene TRGJ1 or TRGJ2. The J gene was missing in TCRdb and was found by matching the end of the DNA to germline. TRGV10 is an ORF for which the function is uncertain. J gave up 8 bases and V 8 bases, and 4 bases lay outside the gene matches. The CDR3 has 10 amino acids. The CDR3 loop is CAAWDDKKLF. Here the CDR3 DNA reads TGTGCTGCGTGGGATGATAAGAAACTCTTT.

As concerns this clone: The DNA is omitted, as the CDR3 cannot be located on it reliably, and the CDR3 follows TCRdb's listing. The CDR3 sequence: CATWDALIIRNSLAVEQHF. No J gene was called, and the V gene is TRGV4. The germline V gene has CDR1 EGSTGY and CDR2 YDSYTSSV. From its first to its last residue, the CDR3 has 19 amino acids.

This clone occurred many times. Other DNA sequences of this sample code for an identical CDR3. CDR3 coding DNA: TGTGCCTTGTGGGAGATGAATTATTATAAGAAACTCTTT. Its protein product is CALWEMNYYKKLF. This chain links TRGV9 with TRGJ1 or TRGJ2. The J gene comes from matching the DNA to germline here; TCRdb lacks it. Unmatched junction bases numbered 2, after V lost 3 bases and J lost 0 bases. The germline V gene has CDR1 GITISATS and CDR2 ISYDGTV (reference sequence). There are 13 residues in the CDR3.

This clone is termed medium-sized (0.01 to 0.1%). The gene calls are TRGV10 and TRGJP1. The J gene was missing in TCRdb and was found by matching the end of the DNA to germline. TRGV10 is an ORF, with its function uncertain. Trimming removed 8 bases from V and 10 bases from J; junction bases left unmatched: 17. The CDR3 extends over 15 amino acids. CDR3 region: CAAWDWSRKDWFKIF. CDR3 coding DNA: TGTGCTGCGTGGGATTGGAGTAGAAAGGATTGGTTCAAGATATTT.

This clone is classed as medium-sized. The chain couples TRGV4 to TRGJ1 or TRGJ2. Since TCRdb gives no J gene, matching the DNA to germline was used here to assign it. V trimming: 4 bases; J trimming: 12 bases; junction bases outside the gene matches: 9. Germline CDR1 EGSTGY, CDR2 YDSYTSSV. This CDR3 has 11 amino acids. The CDR3 loop reads CATWEVFGKLF. The DNA of the CDR3 is TGTGCCACCTGGGAAGTCTTCGGGAAACTCTTT.

Within the sample, this clone is medium-sized. J is TRGJ1 or TRGJ2 and V is TRGV2. TCRdb does not report a J gene; here it was assigned by matching the DNA to germline references. This CDR3 region has 11 residues. Germline V gene data show CDR1 as EGSNGY and CDR2 as YDSYNSKV. The J segment lost 12 bases and the V segment lost 0 bases, leaving 5 bases of the junction unmatched. As DNA, the CDR3 is TGTGCCACCTGGGACGGGCCTAGGAAACTCTTT. Translated: CATWDGPRKLF.

This clone was seen a few times. A single base is all that separates this from a far larger clone, so a read error is likely. Because the CDR3's place on the DNA is in doubt, the DNA is left out and the CDR3 is given as listed by TCRdb. Other DNA sequences from this sample encode an identical CDR3 as well. J gene calling gave no result, while the V gene is TRGV11. TRGV11 belongs to the ORF category, with a function that is uncertain. The CDR3 is 16 amino acids long, termini counted. This CDR3 is CTTVPAGLGTYYKKLF.

This clone appeared many times. The J gene is TRGJ1 or TRGJ2, the V gene TRGV8. Germline matching of the DNA provided the J gene here, since TCRdb leaves it blank. Germline values: CDR1 VENAVY, CDR2 YDSYNSRV. V gave up 3 bases and J gave up 11 bases; unmatched junction bases: 7. The CDR3 spans 11 residues. The chain's CDR3 is CATWDGYEKLF. The DNA of the CDR3 is TGTGCCACCTGGGATGGGTATGAGAAACTCTTT.

In its sample, this clone is medium-sized (0.01 to 0.1%). The V gene is TRGV2, the J gene TRGJP2. The J gene, absent from TCRdb, was called here by matching the DNA to germline. V lost 0 bases, J lost 2 bases, and 6 bases stayed unmatched. The CDR3 runs to 16 residues. Germline V lookup: CDR1 EGSNGY, CDR2 YDSYNSKV. As DNA, the CDR3 is TGTGCCACCTGGGACGGGCTGGAGAGTAGTGATTGGATCAAGACGTTT. It encodes CATWDGLESSDWIKTF.